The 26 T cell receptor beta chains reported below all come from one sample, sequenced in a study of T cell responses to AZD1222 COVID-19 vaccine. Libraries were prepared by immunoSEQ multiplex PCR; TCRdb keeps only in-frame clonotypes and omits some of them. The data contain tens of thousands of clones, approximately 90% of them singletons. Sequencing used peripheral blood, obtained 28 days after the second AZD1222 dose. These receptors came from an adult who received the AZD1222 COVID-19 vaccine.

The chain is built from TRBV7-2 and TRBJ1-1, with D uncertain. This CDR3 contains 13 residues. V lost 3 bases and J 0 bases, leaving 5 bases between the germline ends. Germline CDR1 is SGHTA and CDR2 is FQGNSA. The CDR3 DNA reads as TGTGCCAGCAGCTTGAGGATGAACACTGAAGCTTTCTTT. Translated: CASSLRMNTEAFF.

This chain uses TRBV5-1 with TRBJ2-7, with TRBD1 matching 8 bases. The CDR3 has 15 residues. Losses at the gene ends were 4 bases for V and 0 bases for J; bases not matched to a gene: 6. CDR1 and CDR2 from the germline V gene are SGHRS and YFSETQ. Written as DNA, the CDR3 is TGCGCCAGCAGCCCCCGGACAGGGAGCTCCTACGAGCAGTACTTC. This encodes CASSPRTGSSYEQYF.

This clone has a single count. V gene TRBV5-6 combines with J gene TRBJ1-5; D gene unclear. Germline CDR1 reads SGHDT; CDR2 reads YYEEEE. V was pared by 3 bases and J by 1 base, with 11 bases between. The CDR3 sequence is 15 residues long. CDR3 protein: CASSYIGGSNQPQHF. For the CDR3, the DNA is TGTGCCAGCAGCTATATAGGTGGGAGCAATCAGCCCCAGCATTTT. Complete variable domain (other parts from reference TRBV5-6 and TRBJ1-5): DAGVTQSPTHLIKTRGQQVTLRCSPKSGHDTVSWYQQALGQGPQFIFQYYEEEERQRGNFPDRFSGHQFPNYSSELNVNALLLGDSALYLCASSYIGGSNQPQHFGDGTRLSIL.

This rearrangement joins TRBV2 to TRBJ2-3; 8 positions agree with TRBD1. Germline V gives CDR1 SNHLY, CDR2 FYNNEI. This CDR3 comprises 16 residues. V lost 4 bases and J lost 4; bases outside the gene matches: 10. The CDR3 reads CASSVLGTGGADTQYF. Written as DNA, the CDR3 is TGTGCCAGCAGTGTTCTAGGGACAGGCGGTGCAGATACGCAGTATTTT.

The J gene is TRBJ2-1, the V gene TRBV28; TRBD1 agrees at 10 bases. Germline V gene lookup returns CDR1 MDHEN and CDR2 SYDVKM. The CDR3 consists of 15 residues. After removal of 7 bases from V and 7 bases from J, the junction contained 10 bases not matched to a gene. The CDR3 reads CASKGYDRGHNEQFF. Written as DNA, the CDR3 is TGTGCCAGCAAGGGGTATGACAGGGGGCATAATGAGCAGTTCTTC.

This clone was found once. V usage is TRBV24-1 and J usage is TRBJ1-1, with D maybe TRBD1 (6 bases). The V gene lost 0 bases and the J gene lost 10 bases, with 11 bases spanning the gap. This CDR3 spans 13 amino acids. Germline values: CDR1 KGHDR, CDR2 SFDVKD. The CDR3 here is CATSDLTGYRAFF. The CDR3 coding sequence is TGTGCCACCAGTGATTTGACAGGGTATCGAGCTTTCTTT.

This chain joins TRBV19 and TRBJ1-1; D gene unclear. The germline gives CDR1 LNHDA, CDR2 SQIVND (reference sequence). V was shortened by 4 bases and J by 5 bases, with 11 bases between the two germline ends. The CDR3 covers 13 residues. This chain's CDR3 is CASSTSGRTEAFF. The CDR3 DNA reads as TGTGCCAGTAGTACCTCGGGAAGGACTGAAGCTTTCTTT.

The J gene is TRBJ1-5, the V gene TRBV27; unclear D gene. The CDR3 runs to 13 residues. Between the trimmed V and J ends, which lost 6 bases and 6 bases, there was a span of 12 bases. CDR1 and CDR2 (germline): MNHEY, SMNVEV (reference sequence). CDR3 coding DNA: TGTGCCAGCAGGGGAGGGTCTGTTCAGCCCCAGCATTTT. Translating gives CASRGGSVQPQHF.

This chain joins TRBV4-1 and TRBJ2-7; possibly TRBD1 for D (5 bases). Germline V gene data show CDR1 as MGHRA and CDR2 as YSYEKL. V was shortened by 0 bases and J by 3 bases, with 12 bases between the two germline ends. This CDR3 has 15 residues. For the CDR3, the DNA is TGCGCCAGCAGCCAAGAGCAGGGAACTTACTACGAGCAGTACTTC. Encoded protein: CASSQEQGTYYEQYF.

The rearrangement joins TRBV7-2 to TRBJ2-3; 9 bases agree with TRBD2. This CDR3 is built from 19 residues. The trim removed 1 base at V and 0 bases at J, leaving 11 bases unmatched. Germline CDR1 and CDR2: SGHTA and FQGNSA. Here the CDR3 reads CASSLVPSGEFPSTDTQYF. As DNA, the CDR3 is TGTGCCAGCAGCTTAGTCCCTAGCGGGGAGTTCCCAAGCACAGATACGCAGTATTTT.

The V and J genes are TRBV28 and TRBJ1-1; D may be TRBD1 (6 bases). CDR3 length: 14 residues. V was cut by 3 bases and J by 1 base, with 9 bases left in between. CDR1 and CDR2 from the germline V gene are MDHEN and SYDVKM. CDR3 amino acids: CASSLYRENTEAFF. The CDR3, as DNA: TGTGCCAGCAGTTTGTACAGGGAGAACACTGAAGCTTTCTTT. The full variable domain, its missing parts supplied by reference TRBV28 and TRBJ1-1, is DVKVTQSSRYLVKRTGEKVFLECVQDMDHENMFWYRQDPGLGLRLIYFSYDVKMKEKGDIPEGYSVSREKKERFSLILESASTNQTSMYLCASSLYRENTEAFFGQGTRLTVV.

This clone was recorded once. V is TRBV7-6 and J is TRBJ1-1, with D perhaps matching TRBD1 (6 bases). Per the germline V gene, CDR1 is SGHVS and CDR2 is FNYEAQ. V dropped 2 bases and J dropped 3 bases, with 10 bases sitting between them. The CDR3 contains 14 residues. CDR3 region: CASSLRGGDTEAFF. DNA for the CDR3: TGTGCCAGCAGCTTACGAGGGGGAGACACTGAAGCTTTCTTT.

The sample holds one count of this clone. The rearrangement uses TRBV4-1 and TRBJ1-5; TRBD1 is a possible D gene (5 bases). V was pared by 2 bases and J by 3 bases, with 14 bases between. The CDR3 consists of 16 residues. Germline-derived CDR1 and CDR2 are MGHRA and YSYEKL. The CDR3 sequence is CASSQYAGFPNQPQHF. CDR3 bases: TGCGCCAGCAGCCAATATGCAGGGTTCCCCAATCAGCCCCAGCATTTT.

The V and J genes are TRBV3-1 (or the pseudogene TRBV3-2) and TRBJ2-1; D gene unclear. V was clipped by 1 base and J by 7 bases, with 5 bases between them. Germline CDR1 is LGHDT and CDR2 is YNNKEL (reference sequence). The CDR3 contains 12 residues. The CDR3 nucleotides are TGTGCCAGCAGCCAAGTTGCGAATGAGCAGTTCTTC. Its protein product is CASSQVANEQFF.

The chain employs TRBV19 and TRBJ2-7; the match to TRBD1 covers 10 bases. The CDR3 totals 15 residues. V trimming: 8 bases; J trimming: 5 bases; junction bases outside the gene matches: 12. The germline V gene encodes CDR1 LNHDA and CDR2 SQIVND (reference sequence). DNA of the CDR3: TGTGCCAGTCGATTCGCCGGGACAGGGGCAAACGAGCAGTACTTC. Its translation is CASRFAGTGANEQYF. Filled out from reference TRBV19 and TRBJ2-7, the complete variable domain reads DGGITQSPKYLFRKEGQNVTLSCEQNLNHDAMYWYRQDPGQGLRLIYYSQIVNDFQKGDIAEGYSVSREKKESFPLTVTSAQKNPTAFYLCASRFAGTGANEQYFGPGTRLTVT.

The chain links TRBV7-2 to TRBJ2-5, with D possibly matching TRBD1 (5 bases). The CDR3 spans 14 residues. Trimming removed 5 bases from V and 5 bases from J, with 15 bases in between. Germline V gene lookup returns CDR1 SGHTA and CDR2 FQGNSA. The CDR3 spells CASSLTGAAETQYF. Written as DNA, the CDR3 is TGTGCCAGCAGCCTAACTGGGGCCGCGGAGACCCAGTACTTC.

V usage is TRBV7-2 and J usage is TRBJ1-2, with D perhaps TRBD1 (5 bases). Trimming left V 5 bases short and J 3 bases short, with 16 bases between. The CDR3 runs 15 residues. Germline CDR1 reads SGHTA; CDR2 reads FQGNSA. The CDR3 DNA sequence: TGTGCCAGCAGCGCCGTTATAGGGGAAGACTATGGCTACACCTTC. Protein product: CASSAVIGEDYGYTF.

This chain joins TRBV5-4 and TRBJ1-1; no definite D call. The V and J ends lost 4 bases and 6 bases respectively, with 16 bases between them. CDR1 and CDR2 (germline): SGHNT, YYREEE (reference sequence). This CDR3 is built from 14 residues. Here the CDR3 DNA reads TGTGCCAGCAGCACCGAACTGGTGGTCGCTGAAGCTTTCTTT. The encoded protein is CASSTELVVAEAFF.

CDR3: CASRGRGNSPLHF. The DNA for the CDR3 is TGTGCCAGCAGGGGACGGGGGAATTCACCCCTCCACTTT. The rearrangement links TRBV28 to TRBJ1-6, with D tentatively TRBD1 (5 bases). V dropped 6 bases and J dropped 7 bases, with 10 bases sitting between them. The CDR3 length is 13 residues. Germline V gives CDR1 MDHEN, CDR2 SYDVKM.

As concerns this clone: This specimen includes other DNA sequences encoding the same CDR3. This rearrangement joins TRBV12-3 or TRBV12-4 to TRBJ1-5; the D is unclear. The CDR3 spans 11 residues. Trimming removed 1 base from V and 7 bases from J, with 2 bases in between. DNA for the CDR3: TGTGCCAGCAGTTTAGGCCAGCCCCAGCATTTT. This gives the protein CASSLGQPQHF.

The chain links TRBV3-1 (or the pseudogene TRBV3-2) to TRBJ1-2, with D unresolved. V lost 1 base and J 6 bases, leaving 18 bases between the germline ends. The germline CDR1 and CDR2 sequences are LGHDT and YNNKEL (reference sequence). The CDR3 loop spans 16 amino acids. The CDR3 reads CASSQGAGRFSHGYTF. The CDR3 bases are TGTGCCAGCAGCCAAGGGGCGGGTAGGTTCTCTCATGGCTACACCTTC.

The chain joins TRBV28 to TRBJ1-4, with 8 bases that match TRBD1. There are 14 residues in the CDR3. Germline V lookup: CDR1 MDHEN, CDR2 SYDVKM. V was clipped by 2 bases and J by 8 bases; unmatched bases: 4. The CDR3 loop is CASSLQGAREKLFF. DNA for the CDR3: TGTGCCAGCAGTTTACAGGGGGCACGGGAAAAACTGTTTTTT.

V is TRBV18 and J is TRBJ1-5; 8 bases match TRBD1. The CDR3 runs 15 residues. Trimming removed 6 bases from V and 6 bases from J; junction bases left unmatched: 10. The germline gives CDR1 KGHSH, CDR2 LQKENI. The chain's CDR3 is CASSLDRALAQPQHF. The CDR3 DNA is TGTGCCAGCTCTCTGGACAGGGCGTTGGCTCAGCCCCAGCATTTT.

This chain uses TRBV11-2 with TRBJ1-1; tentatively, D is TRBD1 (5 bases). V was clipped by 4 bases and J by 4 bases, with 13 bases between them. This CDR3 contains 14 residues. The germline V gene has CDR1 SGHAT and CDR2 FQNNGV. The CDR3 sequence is CASSSQGPGTEAFF. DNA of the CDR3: TGTGCCAGCAGCTCCCAGGGACCGGGCACTGAAGCTTTCTTT.

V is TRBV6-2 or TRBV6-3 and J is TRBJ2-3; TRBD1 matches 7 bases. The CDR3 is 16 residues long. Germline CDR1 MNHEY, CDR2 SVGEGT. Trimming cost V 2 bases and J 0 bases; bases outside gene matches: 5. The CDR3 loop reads CASSYRGQDSTDTQYF. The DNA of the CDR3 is TGTGCCAGCAGTTACCGCGGACAGGACAGCACAGATACGCAGTATTTT.

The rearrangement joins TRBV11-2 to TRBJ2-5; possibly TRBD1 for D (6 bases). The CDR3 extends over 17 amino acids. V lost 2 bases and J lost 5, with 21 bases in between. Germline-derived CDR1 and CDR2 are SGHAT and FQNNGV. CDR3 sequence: CASSLSGATGSGETQYF. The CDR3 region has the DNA TGTGCCAGCAGCTTATCCGGGGCCACAGGGTCGGGGGAGACCCAGTACTTC.